Listed below are T cell receptor beta chains from one sample, sequenced in a study of regulatory T cells in long-lasting Graves disease. TCRdb independently ran MiXCR on the multiplex PCR reads; one entry per CDR3 protein. The profile shows 400,000 to 500,000 distinct CDR3 sequences, 16% of them singletons. This sample was shared with a second study, whose subject was T cells in Graves' hyperthyroidism and ophthalmopathy.

The source was peripheral blood mononuclear cells (PBMCs), collected at new diagnosis, from a patient treated with antithyroid drugs. The receptors were gathered from a young woman with Graves disease. CDR3s include the opening cysteine and the closing phenylalanine or tryptophan. A D gene is named only where the DNA matches it firmly. Some rows mark clone size as missing; the rest say once, few, many or name a class of expanded clone.

clone_size,d_call,j_call,v_call,cdr3_aa,cdr3_nt
.,TRBD1,TRBJ2-7,TRBV5-6,CASKGQDTYEQYF,TGTGCCAGCAAGGGACAGGACACCTACGAGCAGTACTTC
few,TRBD1,TRBJ1-1,TRBV30,CAWSAYDRGNTEAFF,TGTGCCTGGAGTGCCTATGACAGGGGGAACACTGAAGCTTTCTTT
many,TRBD1,TRBJ2-7,TRBV28,CASTLGPPRGYEQYF,TGTGCCAGCACCTTGGGACCTCCCAGGGGGTACGAGCAGTACTTC
many,TRBD1,TRBJ2-7,TRBV6-2/TRBV6-3,CASSYSRTGSSYEQYF,TGTGCCAGCAGTTACTCTAGGACAGGGTCGTCCTACGAGCAGTACTTC
.,.,TRBJ2-5,TRBV4-3,CASSQFASQGWETQYF,TGCGCCAGCAGCCAGTTCGCCTCCCAGGGTTGGGAGACCCAGTACTTC
many,.,TRBJ2-1,TRBV7-3,CASSPSPLALSSYNEQFF,TGTGCCAGCAGCCCCAGCCCCCTAGCGCTGAGCTCCTACAATGAGCAGTTCTTC
many,.,TRBJ2-7,TRBV27,CASTPRGSYEQYF,TGTGCCAGCACGCCCCGCGGGTCCTACGAGCAGTACTTC
few,.,TRBJ2-5,TRBV19,CASSDQTALQETQYF,TGTGCCAGTAGTGACCAGACCGCTTTACAAGAGACCCAGTACTTC
many,TRBD1,TRBJ2-1,TRBV28,CASSPGQHEQFF,TGTGCCAGCAGTCCGGGACAGCATGAGCAGTTCTTC
.,TRBD1,TRBJ1-5,TRBV18,CASSTLDRDSNQPQHF,TGTGCCAGCTCAACCTTGGACAGGGATAGCAATCAGCCCCAGCATTTT
many,TRBD1,TRBJ2-2,TRBV6-2/TRBV6-3,CASSYSTGGPTGELFF,TGTGCCAGCAGTTACTCGACAGGGGGCCCCACCGGGGAGCTGTTTTTT
.,.,TRBJ1-5,TRBV19,CASTLDSSNQPQHF,TGTGCCAGTACCTTAGACTCTAGCAATCAGCCCCAGCATTTT
.,TRBD1,TRBJ2-1,TRBV4-3,CASSRGQGASYNEQFF,TGCGCCAGCAGCCGAGGACAGGGGGCTTCCTACAATGAGCAGTTCTTC
.,.,TRBJ2-7,TRBV10-1,CASSDYESYEQYF,TGCGCCAGCAGTGATTACGAATCCTACGAGCAGTACTTC
.,TRBD2,TRBJ2-2,TRBV11-3,CASSLAGLAGEELFF,TGTGCCAGCAGCTTAGCGGGACTAGCGGGAGAGGAGCTGTTTTTT
many,.,TRBJ1-1,TRBV28,CASRLQGNTEAFF,TGTGCCAGCAGACTTCAGGGAAACACTGAAGCTTTCTTT
few,TRBD1,TRBJ1-6,TRBV28,CASLGQGYSPLHF,TGTGCCAGCCTGGGACAGGGGTATTCACCCCTCCACTTT
.,.,TRBJ2-7,TRBV6-5,CASSYSPTSYEQYF,TGTGCCAGCAGTTACTCGCCTACCTCCTACGAGCAGTACTTC
many,TRBD1,TRBJ2-5,TRBV28,CASSPPGTGPFGETQYF,TGTGCCAGCAGTCCTCCCGGGACAGGGCCGTTTGGAGAGACCCAGTACTTC
many,TRBD2,TRBJ2-3,TRBV12-3/TRBV12-4,CASRGLAGGLTDTQYF,TGTGCCAGCAGGGGACTAGCGGGAGGGCTCACAGATACGCAGTATTTT
many,.,TRBJ1-1,TRBV6-1,CASSESLGTPEAFF,TGTGCCAGCAGTGAATCCCTGGGAACCCCTGAAGCTTTCTTT
.,.,TRBJ2-7,TRBV11-2,CASSSGRALYF,TGTGCCAGCAGCTCCGGACGGGCTCTGTACTTC
.,TRBD2,TRBJ2-1,TRBV25-1,CASSEAGGIISSYNEQFF,TGTGCCAGCAGTGAAGCGGGAGGAATCATTAGCTCCTACAATGAGCAGTTCTTC
few,.,TRBJ2-1,TRBV20-1,CSARPLYPDSSEQFF,TGCAGTGCTAGACCACTTTACCCCGACTCCTCCGAGCAGTTCTTC
.,.,TRBJ2-2,TRBV6-2/TRBV6-3,CASSYDAGELFF,TGTGCCAGCAGTTACGATGCCGGGGAGCTGTTTTTT
.,.,TRBJ1-4,TRBV7-9,CASSLGWRGYEKLFF,TGTGCCAGCAGCTTAGGCTGGCGAGGATATGAAAAACTGTTTTTT
few,TRBD1,TRBJ2-2,TRBV7-9,CASSSRTGGNTGELFF,TGTGCCAGCAGCTCCAGGACAGGGGGTAACACCGGGGAGCTGTTTTTT
few,TRBD2,TRBJ2-1,TRBV9,CASSLGLFNEQFF,TGTGCCAGCAGCTTGGGACTATTCAATGAGCAGTTCTTC
.,.,TRBJ1-1,TRBV7-9,CASSLGDAFF,TGTGCCAGCAGCTTGGGGGATGCTTTCTTT
.,.,TRBJ2-3,TRBV12-3/TRBV12-4,CASSPASAPHPSYF,TGTGCCAGCAGTCCCGCTAGCGCCCCTCATCCGTCGTATTTT
few,.,TRBJ1-5,TRBV11-2,CASSLTGNPHQPQHF,TGTGCCAGCAGCCTTACAGGAAACCCCCATCAGCCCCAGCATTTT
few,TRBD1,TRBJ2-7,TRBV29-1,CSAEGFPGGRSYEQYF,TGCAGCGCTGAGGGGTTCCCAGGGGGCAGGTCCTACGAGCAGTACTTC
.,.,TRBJ1-1,TRBV29-1,CSVGMVKRSEAFF,TGCAGCGTTGGGATGGTGAAGAGGTCGGAAGCTTTCTTT
many,.,TRBJ2-1,TRBV2,CASSALTSGNNEQFF,TGTGCCAGCAGTGCGCTTACGTCTGGAAACAATGAGCAGTTCTTC
.,TRBD2,TRBJ2-1,TRBV7-9,CASSLGGEGEGYNEQFF,TGTGCCAGCAGCTTAGGGGGAGAAGGGGAGGGTTACAATGAGCAGTTCTTC
many,TRBD2,TRBJ2-3,TRBV6-1,CASSEGLAADTQYF,TGTGCCAGCAGTGAAGGACTAGCCGCAGATACGCAGTATTTT
many,.,TRBJ2-7,TRBV12-3/TRBV12-4,CASSPSTLSYEQYF,TGTGCCAGCAGCCCTTCGACACTCTCCTACGAGCAGTACTTC
many,.,TRBJ2-5,TRBV30,CAWAQWGAGETQYF,TGTGCCTGGGCCCAGTGGGGGGCTGGAGAGACCCAGTACTTC
many,.,TRBJ2-2,TRBV30,CAWSNSNTGELFF,TGTGCCTGGAGTAACAGCAACACCGGGGAGCTGTTTTTT